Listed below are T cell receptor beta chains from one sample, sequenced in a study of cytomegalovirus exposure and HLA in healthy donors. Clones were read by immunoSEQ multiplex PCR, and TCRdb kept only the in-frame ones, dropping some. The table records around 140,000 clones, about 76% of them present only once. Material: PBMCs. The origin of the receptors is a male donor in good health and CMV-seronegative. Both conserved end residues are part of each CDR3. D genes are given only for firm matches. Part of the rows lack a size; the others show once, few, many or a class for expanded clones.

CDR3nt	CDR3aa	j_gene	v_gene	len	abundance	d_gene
TGTGCCACCAGCAGAGTACGTGACAGGGGGCTGCGGGGGCCTTACAATGAGCAGTTCTTC	CATSRVRDRGLRGPYNEQFF	TRBJ2-1	TRBV15	20	NA	TRBD1
TGTGCCAGTAGTATACGGTCGAAGGGGGCGCAGCAGAACACTGAAGCTTTCTTT	CASSIRSKGAQQNTEAFF	TRBJ1-1	TRBV19	18	NA	TRBD1
TGTGCCAGCAGCCAAGACTTTCTAGCGGGGGGGCCCTCAGATACGCAGTATTTT	CASSQDFLAGGPSDTQYF	TRBJ2-3	TRBV14	18	few	TRBD2
TGTGCCAGCTCCTGGTGGCAGAGGGAGGAGACCCAGTACTTC	CASSWWQREETQYF	TRBJ2-5	TRBV18	14	NA	NA
TGTGCCAGCAGTCTCGACAGGCTCTATAATTCACCCCTCCACTTT	CASSLDRLYNSPLHF	TRBJ1-6	TRBV7-2	15	NA	NA
TGTGCCAGCACCGCGCGGGTGGGCTACGAGCAGTACTTC	CASTARVGYEQYF	TRBJ2-7	TRBV7-9	13	NA	NA
TGTGCCAGCAGCCCATGGGGCGGGAGTAACTACGAGCAGTACTTC	CASSPWGGSNYEQYF	TRBJ2-7	TRBV6-1	15	NA	TRBD2
TGTGCCAGCTCACCACCGCAGGATATGGACTACACCTTC	CASSPPQDMDYTF	TRBJ1-2	TRBV18	13	once	NA
TGTGCCAGCAGTTTACAGGGCTATAATTCACCCCTCCACTTT	CASSLQGYNSPLHF	TRBJ1-6	TRBV27	14	NA	NA
TGTGCCAGCAGCTTAGACGGGTACTATGGCTACACCTTC	CASSLDGYYGYTF	TRBJ1-2	TRBV11-2	13	NA	NA
TGTGCCAGTAGCCTCCAGGGACTAGCGGCAACAGATACGCAGTATTTT	CASSLQGLAATDTQYF	TRBJ2-3	TRBV19	16	NA	TRBD2
TGTGCCAGCAGGAGCGGACTAGCGGGAGTCCAGCAGTACTTC	CASRSGLAGVQQYF	TRBJ2-7	TRBV6-5	14	NA	TRBD2
TGTGCCAGCAGCCCGAGCCTATCGAACACCGGGGAGCTGTTTTTT	CASSPSLSNTGELFF	TRBJ2-2	TRBV14	15	NA	NA
TGTGCCAGCAGTCGGACAGGATTTAATGAAAAACTTTTTTTT	CASSRTGFNEKLFF	TRBJ1-4	TRBV27	14	few	TRBD1
TGTGCCAGTAGTATCCGGACAGATAATGAAAAACTGTTTTTT	CASSIRTDNEKLFF	TRBJ1-4	TRBV19	14	few	NA
TGTGCCAGCAGATCACAGGGACGGGATTCACCCCTCCACTTT	CASRSQGRDSPLHF	TRBJ1-6	TRBV6-6	14	NA	NA
TGTGCCAGCAGCTATTCTCCGGGATTGGAGACCCAGTACTTC	CASSYSPGLETQYF	TRBJ2-5	TRBV5-6	14	NA	NA
TGCGCCAGCAGCCGGGGGCAGTCTGGGGCCAACGTCCTGACTTTC	CASSRGQSGANVLTF	TRBJ2-6	TRBV4-1	15	NA	NA
TGCGCCAGCAGCCAAGAGGCAGAGACCCAGTACTTC	CASSQEAETQYF	TRBJ2-5	TRBV4-1	12	NA	NA
TGCGCCAGCAGCTTGGCCGGAACTAGCGGGGGGGGCCTCTCCTACAATGAGCAGTTCTTC	CASSLAGTSGGGLSYNEQFF	TRBJ2-1	TRBV5-1	20	NA	TRBD2